Shown below are 9 T cell receptor beta chains from a single sample sequenced in a study of blood T cell repertoires in COVID-19. Sequencing used immunoSEQ multiplex PCR; TCRdb keeps in-frame clones, though not all of them. The top ten hold 3.5% to 4.5% of the sample, which has 250,000 to 350,000 clones, nearly 90% seen once. Sequencing input: PBMCs or T cells enriched from blood (not recorded which). These receptors all stem from a woman aged 18-29 years with acute COVID-19.

The V gene is TRBV7-2, the J gene TRBJ1-5; no clear D. Germline V gives CDR1 SGHTA, CDR2 FQGNSA. The V end lost 2 bases, the J end lost 1 base, and 12 bases lay between the germline ends. This CDR3 is built from 16 residues. DNA of the CDR3: TGTGCCAGCAGCTTAATTGAAGCCTCAAGCAATCAGCCCCAGCATTTT. It specifies CASSLIEASSNQPQHF.

The chain links TRBV28 to TRBJ2-1; D possibly corresponds to TRBD1 (5 bases). This CDR3 is built from 15 residues. V was clipped by 5 bases and J by 0 bases, with 11 bases between them. CDR1 MDHEN and CDR2 SYDVKM come from the germline V gene. CDR3 in DNA: TGTGCCAGCAGTCAGACAGCGAGCTCCTACAATGAGCAGTTCTTC. It translates to CASSQTASSYNEQFF.

The rearrangement links TRBV2 to TRBJ2-7; TRBD1 is a possible D gene (5 bases). Germline V gene sequence: CDR1 SNHLY, CDR2 FYNNEI. The V and J ends lost 0 bases and 1 base respectively, with 16 bases between them. The CDR3 runs 17 residues. CDR3 coding DNA: TGTGCCAGCAGTGAAGCGCCCGCAGGGCCGAATTCCTACGAGCAGTACTTC. This codes for CASSEAPAGPNSYEQYF.

The V call is TRBV28, the J call TRBJ1-1; TRBD1 aligns across 7 bases. J gave up 1 base and V 8 bases, and 7 bases lay outside the gene matches. From germline, CDR1 is MDHEN and CDR2 SYDVKM. CDR3 size: 14 residues. Here the CDR3 DNA reads TGTGCCAGCGGAACGGGACAGCCGAACACTGAAGCTTTCTTT. Translation: CASGTGQPNTEAFF. The variable domain in full, with the rest retrieved from reference TRBV28 and TRBJ1-1, is DVKVTQSSRYLVKRTGEKVFLECVQDMDHENMFWYRQDPGLGLRLIYFSYDVKMKEKGDIPEGYSVSREKKERFSLILESASTNQTSMYLCASGTGQPNTEAFFGQGTRLTVV.

The CDR3 sequence: CASSGHSAGKLFF. The CDR3 nucleotides read TGCGCCAGCAGTGGACATTCAGCGGGGAAACTGTTTTTT. The chain joins TRBV10-1 to TRBJ1-4; D ambiguous. Germline CDR1 WNHNN, CDR2 SYGVQD (reference sequence). The length of the CDR3 is 13 residues. The V and J ends lost 4 bases and 11 bases respectively, with 14 bases between them.

The V and J genes are TRBV27 and TRBJ1-2; 7 bases line up with TRBD1. V was pared by 5 bases and J by 10 bases, with 10 bases of the junction left unmatched. There are 13 residues in the CDR3. In germline, CDR1 is MNHEY, CDR2 SMNVEV (reference sequence). The CDR3 region is CASSPQTGLTYTF. The CDR3 DNA reads as TGTGCCAGCAGTCCGCAGACAGGGCTTACCTACACCTTC.

This chain connects TRBV24-1 to TRBJ2-5; possibly TRBD2 for D (5 bases). The CDR3 is made up of 14 amino acids. Deletions cut 3 bases from V and 7 bases from J, with 14 bases between. CDR1 and CDR2 from the germline V gene are KGHDR and SFDVKD. As DNA, the CDR3 is TGTGCCACCAGTGATCCCCGAGGGAGCTTGACCCAGTACTTC. Encoded protein: CATSDPRGSLTQYF.

The rearrangement links TRBV10-3 to TRBJ1-2; TRBD1 aligns across 9 bases. The germline CDR1 and CDR2 sequences are ENHRY and SYGVKD. Germline trimming cut 5 bases from V and 2 bases from J; bases unmatched to any gene: 6. This CDR3 is 15 amino acids long. The CDR3 DNA sequence: TGTGCCATCAGTTCAGGACAGGGGTCCAACTATGGCTACACCTTC. This sequence encodes CAISSGQGSNYGYTF.

The chain uses TRBV2 and TRBJ2-5; D uncertain. Trimming removed 6 bases at V and 2 bases at J, with 7 bases between. From germline, CDR1 is SNHLY and CDR2 FYNNEI. The CDR3 contains 12 residues. CDR3 sequence reads: CASSVFQETQYF. CDR3 bases: TGTGCCAGCAGCGTCTTTCAAGAGACCCAGTACTTC.